One T cell receptor (beta chain) is described in this entry. The data belong to a study of blood T cell repertoires in COVID-19. Study information: Sample material is recorded as cDNA or gDNA derived from T cells, B-cell-depleted T cells, or PBMCs.

Method: immunoSEQ multiplex PCR; TCRdb's copy keeps in-frame clones and lacks some. The sample comprises hundreds of thousands of clones, 75% to 85% of which are singletons, and around 7.2% rests with the top ten. V was shortened by 2 bases and J by 5 bases, with 16 bases between the two germline ends. Germline lookup yields CDR1 MNHEY and CDR2 SMNVEV (reference sequence). CDR3 length: 16 amino acids. The TCR originated in a human donor in a cohort sampled during active COVID-19. The chain recombines TRBV27 with TRBJ1-5, with TRBD1 as a possible D gene (5 bases). The sample comprised peripheral blood. CDR3 loop: CASSLRGTLGDQPQHF. The CDR3 region has the DNA TGTGCCAGCAGTTTACGGGGGACTTTGGGGGATCAGCCCCAGCATTTT.